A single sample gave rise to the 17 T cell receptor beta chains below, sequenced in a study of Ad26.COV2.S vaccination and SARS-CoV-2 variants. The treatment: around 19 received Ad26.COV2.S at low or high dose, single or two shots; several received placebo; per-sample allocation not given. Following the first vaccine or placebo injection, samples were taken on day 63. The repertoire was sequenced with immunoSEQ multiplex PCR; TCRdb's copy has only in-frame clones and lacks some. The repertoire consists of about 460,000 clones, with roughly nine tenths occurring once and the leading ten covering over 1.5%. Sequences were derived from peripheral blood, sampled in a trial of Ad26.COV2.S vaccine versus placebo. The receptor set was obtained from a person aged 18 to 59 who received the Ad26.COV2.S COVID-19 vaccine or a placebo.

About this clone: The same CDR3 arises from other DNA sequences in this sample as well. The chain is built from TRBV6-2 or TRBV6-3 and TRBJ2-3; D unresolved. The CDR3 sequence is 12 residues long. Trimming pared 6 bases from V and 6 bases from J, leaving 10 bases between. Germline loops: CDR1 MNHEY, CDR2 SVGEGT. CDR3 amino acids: CASSPSSDTQYF. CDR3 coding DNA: TGTGCCAGCAGCCCGAGTTCCGATACGCAGTATTTT.

The CDR3 is CASSLKRLAWNEQFF. DNA of the CDR3: TGTGCCAGCAGCTTAAAACGACTAGCCTGGAATGAGCAGTTCTTC. The chain combines TRBV7-8 with TRBJ2-1, with 7 bases fitting TRBD2. The J segment lost 7 bases and the V segment lost 2 bases, leaving 8 bases of the junction unmatched. Germline-derived CDR1 and CDR2 are SGHVS and FQNEAQ. This CDR3 contains 15 residues.

CDR3 loop: CASSSPGQTYEQYF. DNA for the CDR3: TGTGCCAGCAGCTCGCCGGGACAGACCTACGAGCAGTACTTC. The rearrangement links TRBV7-9 to TRBJ2-7, with 7 bases aligning to TRBD1. The length of the CDR3 is 14 residues. The germline V gene encodes CDR1 SEHNR and CDR2 FQNEAQ (reference sequence). V shed 4 bases and J 2 bases; nucleotides not matched to a gene: 5.

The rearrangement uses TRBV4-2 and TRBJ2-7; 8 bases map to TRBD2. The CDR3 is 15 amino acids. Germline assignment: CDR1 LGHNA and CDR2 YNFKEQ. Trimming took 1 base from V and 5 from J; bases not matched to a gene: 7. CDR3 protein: CASSQVRTSFNEQYF. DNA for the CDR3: TGTGCCAGCAGCCAAGTAAGGACTAGCTTCAACGAGCAGTACTTC.

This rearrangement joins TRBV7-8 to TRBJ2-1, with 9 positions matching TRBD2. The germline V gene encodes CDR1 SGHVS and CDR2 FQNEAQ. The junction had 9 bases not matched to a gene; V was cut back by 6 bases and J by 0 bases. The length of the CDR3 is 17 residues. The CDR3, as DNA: TGTGCCAGCAGGGGGACTAGCAAGGTGAGCTCCTACAATGAGCAGTTCTTC. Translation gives CASRGTSKVSSYNEQFF.

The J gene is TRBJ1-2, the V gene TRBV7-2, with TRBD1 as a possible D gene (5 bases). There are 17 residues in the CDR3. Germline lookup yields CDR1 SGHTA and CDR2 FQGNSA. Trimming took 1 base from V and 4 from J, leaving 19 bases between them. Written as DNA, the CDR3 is TGTGCCAGCAGCTTAGAGGCGGCTAAGGGGAGAGGCTATGGCTACACCTTC. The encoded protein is CASSLEAAKGRGYGYTF.

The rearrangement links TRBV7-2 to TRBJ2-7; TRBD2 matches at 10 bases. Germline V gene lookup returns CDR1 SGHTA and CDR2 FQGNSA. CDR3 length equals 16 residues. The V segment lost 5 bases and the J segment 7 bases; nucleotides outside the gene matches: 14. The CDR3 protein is CASSREASGGSREQYF. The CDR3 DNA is TGTGCCAGCAGCCGCGAAGCTAGCGGGGGTTCCCGAGAGCAGTACTTC.

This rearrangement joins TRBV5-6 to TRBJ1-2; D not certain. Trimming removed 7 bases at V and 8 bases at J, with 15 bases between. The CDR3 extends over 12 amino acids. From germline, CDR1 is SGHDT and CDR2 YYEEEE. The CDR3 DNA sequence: TGTGCCAGCTCCGGTGTGACGAGAGGCTACACCTTC. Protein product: CASSGVTRGYTF.

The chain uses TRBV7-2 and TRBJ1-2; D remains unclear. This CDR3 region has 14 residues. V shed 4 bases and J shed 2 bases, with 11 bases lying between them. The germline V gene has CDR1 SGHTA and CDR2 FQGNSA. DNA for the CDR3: TGTGCCAGCAGCTCACTACTCAGAAACTATGGCTACACCTTC. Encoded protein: CASSSLLRNYGYTF.

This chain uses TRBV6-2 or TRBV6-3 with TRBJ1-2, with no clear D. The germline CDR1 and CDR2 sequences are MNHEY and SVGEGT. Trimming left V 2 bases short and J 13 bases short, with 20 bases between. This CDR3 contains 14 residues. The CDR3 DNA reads TGTGCCAGCAGTTACGCATTGCACAGCCCGGCTGTCACCTTC. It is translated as CASSYALHSPAVTF.

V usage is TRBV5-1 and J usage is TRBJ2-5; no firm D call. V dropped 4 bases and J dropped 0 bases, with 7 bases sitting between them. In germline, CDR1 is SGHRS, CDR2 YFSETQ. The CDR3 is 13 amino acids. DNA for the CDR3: TGCGCCAGCAGCCAAGAGTACCAAGAGACCCAGTACTTC. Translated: CASSQEYQETQYF. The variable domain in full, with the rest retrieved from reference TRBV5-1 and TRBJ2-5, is KAGVTQTPRYLIKTRGQQVTLSCSPISGHRSVSWYQQTPGQGLQFLFEYFSETQRNKGNFPGRFSGRQFSNSRSEMNVSTLELGDSALYLCASSQEYQETQYFGPGTRLLVL.

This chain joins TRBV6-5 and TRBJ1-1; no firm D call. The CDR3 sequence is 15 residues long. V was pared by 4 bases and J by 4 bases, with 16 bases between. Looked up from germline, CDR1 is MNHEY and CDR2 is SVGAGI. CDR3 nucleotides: TGTGCCAGCAGTTCCTGGCTCGGGGAAGGCACTGAAGCTTTCTTT. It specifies CASSSWLGEGTEAFF.

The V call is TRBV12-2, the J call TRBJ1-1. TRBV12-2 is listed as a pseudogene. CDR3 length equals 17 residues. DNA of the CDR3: TGTGCAAGTCGCTTAGCTATCCCCGGCAGTGAAGACACTGAAGCTTTCTTT. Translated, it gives CASRLAIPGSEDTEAFF.

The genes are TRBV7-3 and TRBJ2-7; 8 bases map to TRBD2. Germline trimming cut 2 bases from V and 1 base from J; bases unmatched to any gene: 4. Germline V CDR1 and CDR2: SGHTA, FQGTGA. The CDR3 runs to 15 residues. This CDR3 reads CASSLRGGESYEQYF. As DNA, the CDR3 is TGTGCCAGCAGCTTACGGGGGGGCGAGTCCTACGAGCAGTACTTC.

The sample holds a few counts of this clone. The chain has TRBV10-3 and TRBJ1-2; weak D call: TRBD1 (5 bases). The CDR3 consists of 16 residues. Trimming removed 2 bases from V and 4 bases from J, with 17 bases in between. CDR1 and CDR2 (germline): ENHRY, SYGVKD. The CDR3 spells CAISEPPSPGFYGYTF. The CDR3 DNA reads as TGTGCCATCAGTGAGCCCCCATCGCCAGGGTTCTATGGCTACACCTTC.

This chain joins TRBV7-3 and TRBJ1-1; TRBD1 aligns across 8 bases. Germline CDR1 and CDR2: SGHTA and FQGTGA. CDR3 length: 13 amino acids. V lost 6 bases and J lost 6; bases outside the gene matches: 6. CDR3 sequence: CASSYQGASEAFF. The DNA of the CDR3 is TGTGCCAGCAGTTATCAGGGGGCTTCTGAAGCTTTCTTT.

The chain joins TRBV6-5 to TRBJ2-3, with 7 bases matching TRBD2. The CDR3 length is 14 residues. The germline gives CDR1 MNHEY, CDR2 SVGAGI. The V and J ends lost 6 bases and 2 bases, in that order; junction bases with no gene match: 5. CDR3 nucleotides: TGTGCCAGCAGGAAAGCGGGGAACACAGATACGCAGTATTTT. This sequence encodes CASRKAGNTDTQYF.